Listed below are T cell receptor beta chains from one sample, sequenced in a study of persistence of HIV-infected CD4 T cells. Antigen specificity for these receptors is unknown. Profiling relied on immunoSEQ multiplex PCR, and the TCRdb table lists in-frame clones only, not all of them. The top ten clones hold over 0.8% of a sample with some 30,000 clones, approximately 80% of them seen once. Source: CD4+ T cells sorted from PBMCs after approximately 20-hour stimulation, taken from a patient who received antiretroviral therapy. These receptors were taken from an adult woman with HIV who was CMV-seropositive. CDR3s include the opening cysteine and the closing phenylalanine or tryptophan. The order of the fields is V gene, J gene, D gene, clone size, CDR3 DNA, CDR3 protein. A D gene is named only where the DNA matches it firmly. Some rows mark clone size as missing; the rest say once, few, many or name a class of expanded clone.

TRBV9,TRBJ2-5,TRBD2,once,TGTGCCAGCAGCGTATACCCGGGGGGTTGGGAGACCCAGTACTTC,CASSVYPGGWETQYF
TRBV3-1/TRBV3-2,TRBJ2-1,TRBD1,NA,TGTGCCAGCAGCCAAGGACCGGGACAGGGGTTGAGCTCCTACAATGAGCAGTTCTTC,CASSQGPGQGLSSYNEQFF
TRBV6-4,TRBJ1-6,NA,few,TGTGCCAGCAGTGCAGTACAGGGTTCACCCCTCCACTTT,CASSAVQGSPLHF
TRBV10-1,TRBJ1-1,TRBD1,NA,TGCGCCAGCAGTCAGAGTGGACAGGGTGAAGCTTTCTTT,CASSQSGQGEAFF
TRBV3-1/TRBV3-2,TRBJ1-2,TRBD1,NA,TGTGCCAGCAGCCAAGCGGCGACAGGGGCTCGACCTAACTATGGCTACACCTTC,CASSQAATGARPNYGYTF
TRBV2,TRBJ1-2,NA,NA,TGTGCCAGCGTTTCAGGGGTAGGCGTGGGGGGCTACACCTTC,CASVSGVGVGGYTF
TRBV7-8,TRBJ1-1,TRBD1,NA,TGTGCCAGCAGCTCTCCAGGGGGAAGAGTGAGCACTGAAGCTTTCTTT,CASSSPGGRVSTEAFF
TRBV6-1,TRBJ2-7,NA,NA,TGTGCCAGCAGTGAAGCAGAAGGACAACTCTACGAGCAGTACTTC,CASSEAEGQLYEQYF
TRBV29-1,TRBJ1-1,NA,once,TGCAGCGTTGAAGATCAGGGTGACACTGAAGCTTTCTTT,CSVEDQGDTEAFF
TRBV9,TRBJ2-7,TRBD1,NA,TGTGCCAGCAGCGTAGGACAGGGCCACGAGCAGTACTTC,CASSVGQGHEQYF
TRBV6-5,TRBJ1-4,TRBD1,NA,TGTGCCAGCAGCACGACAGGGTACGAAAAACTGTTTTTT,CASSTTGYEKLFF